The text below deals with one T cell receptor (beta chain). Its target is not known. One entry per CDR3 protein, called by TCRdb with MiXCR from the 5' RACE reads. The table lists about 520,000 distinct CDR3 sequences, less than 25% of them singletons, with about 0.99% in the top ten. Healthy Caucasians supplied all donations. The CDR3 is 13 amino acids. Germline V CDR1 and CDR2: KGHSH, LQKENI. Between the trimmed V and J ends, which lost 0 bases and 5 bases, there was a span of 7 bases. These data are taken from a study of identical twins. Study-wide results and caveats: Whereas memory repertoires showed no such difference, abundant cord blood beta clonotypes carried fewer insertions.

This sample was also put to use in a study of T cells expressing NK-cell markers. This second study says: Whether expanded NKG2C+ T cell clones recognized HCMV stayed uncertain.

Sequencing was done on a sample of CD4+ T cells sorted from blood. The V call is TRBV18, the J call TRBJ2-5; D unresolved. The receptor was derived from a woman aged 18-29 years in good health. The DNA for the CDR3 is TGTGCCAGCTCACCACCGAGCACCGAGACCCAGTACTTC. Protein product: CASSPPSTETQYF.